Here is one TCR beta chain with its context. Study processing details: Reference gene primer amplification yielded estimated nucleated cell counts. This table comes from immunoSEQ multiplex PCR, and its TCRdb copy is limited to in-frame clones, with some not included. Clone size and V and J calls were adopted from that table, with D and trimming inferred from the DNA. The sample holds around 130,000 clones, approximately 84% seen once. The data were obtained in a study of blood T cell repertoires in COVID-19. Across the study: Sample material is recorded as cDNA or gDNA derived from T cells, B-cell-depleted T cells, or PBMCs.

Germline CDR1 is LGHNA and CDR2 is YNFKEQ. There are 15 residues in the CDR3. Trimming pared 4 bases from V and 5 bases from J, leaving 15 bases between. The rearrangement uses TRBV4-2 and TRBJ1-3; TRBD1 is a possible D gene (5 bases). The sample was peripheral blood. This receptor was taken from a human donor in a cohort sampled during active COVID-19. The CDR3 protein is CASSPGGGRRNTIYF. In nucleotides, the CDR3 is TGTGCCAGCAGCCCCGGGGGGGGACGGAGAAACACCATATATTTT.